This section outlines one T cell receptor (beta chain) sequence together with its context. These data are taken from a study of T cell responses to AZD1222 COVID-19 vaccine. Libraries were prepared by immunoSEQ multiplex PCR; TCRdb keeps only in-frame clonotypes and omits some of them. Among some 150,000 clones listed, over 85% were seen once. The sequenced sample was peripheral blood, obtained on day 0 of AZD1222 vaccination. This TCR derives from an adult in good health.

CDR3 sequence reads: CASSQDRGKAFF. CDR3 bases: TGTGCCAGCAGCCAAGACAGGGGGAAAGCTTTCTTT. The chain has TRBV3-1 (or the pseudogene TRBV3-2) and TRBJ1-1; 7 bases agree with TRBD1. Unmatched junction bases numbered 1, after V lost 0 bases and J lost 9 bases. Germline V gene data show CDR1 as LGHDT and CDR2 as YNNKEL (reference sequence). The CDR3 is 12 amino acids.